These T cell receptor beta chains were read from a single sample in a study of cytomegalovirus exposure and HLA in healthy donors. TCRdb's copy holds only in-frame clones and misses some; the assay was immunoSEQ multiplex PCR. This table has about 190,000 clones, about 90% appearing once. Sequencing was done on a sample of PBMCs. Receptors were obtained from a boy aged 2 to 10 in good health and CMV-seronegative. Both conserved end residues are part of each CDR3. Each record gives: CDR3 DNA, CDR3 protein, V gene, D gene, J gene, CDR3 length, clone size. A D gene is named only where the DNA matches it firmly. For some rows the clone size is stated as once, few or many, or as a class when expanded; others skip it.

TGCGCCAGCAGCTTGAGGGAGGGTTCTTCCTACTACGAGCAGTACTTC,CASSLREGSSYYEQYF,TRBV5-1,TRBD2,TRBJ2-7,16,NA
TGTGCCAGCAGGAACTCTGGTCTAGGAAACTACGAGCAGTACTTC,CASRNSGLGNYEQYF,TRBV27,NA,TRBJ2-7,15,NA
TGTGCCAGCAGCGTAGGACTAGCGGGGGTAGGTGAGCAGTACTTC,CASSVGLAGVGEQYF,TRBV9,TRBD2,TRBJ2-7,15,NA
TGTGCCATCAGTGGTTCTGAGGAGACTAGCGGGACTACTGCCTACGAGCAGTACTTC,CAISGSEETSGTTAYEQYF,TRBV10-3,TRBD2,TRBJ2-7,19,NA
TGTGCCAGCAGCCCCCTGGACAGCTCTGGAAACACCATATATTTT,CASSPLDSSGNTIYF,TRBV14,NA,TRBJ1-3,15,NA
TGTGCCACCAGCAGAGATACGGAGGGGGCCTCTGGGGCCAACGTCCTGACTTTC,CATSRDTEGASGANVLTF,TRBV15,NA,TRBJ2-6,18,NA
TGTGCCAGCAGTATCCGGGACAGAACCTACGAGCAGTACTTC,CASSIRDRTYEQYF,TRBV28,TRBD1,TRBJ2-7,14,NA
TGCAGCGTTGAAGACGCGGGCTTCGAGACCCAGTACTTC,CSVEDAGFETQYF,TRBV29-1,NA,TRBJ2-5,13,NA
TGTGCCAGCAGCAGTAGAGGGGTGGCTAGCGGGACGTACAATGAGCAGTTCTTC,CASSSRGVASGTYNEQFF,TRBV7-2,TRBD2,TRBJ2-1,18,NA
TGTGCCAGCAGTGAATTCCTGGGACTCTACCCTGAAGCTTTCTTT,CASSEFLGLYPEAFF,TRBV6-1,NA,TRBJ1-1,15,few
TGCGCCAGCAGCTTCCCTCCTAGACAGGTTCGCGCAGATACGCAGTATTTT,CASSFPPRQVRADTQYF,TRBV5-1,NA,TRBJ2-3,17,NA
TGTGCCAGCAGCTTAGCTGGCAGATTCACCGGGGAGCTGTTTTTT,CASSLAGRFTGELFF,TRBV7-8,NA,TRBJ2-2,15,NA
TGTGCCAGCAGTTCAGGCTCCCCGAGCTCCTACGAGCAGTACTTC,CASSSGSPSSYEQYF,TRBV28,NA,TRBJ2-7,15,NA
TGTGCCAGCAGTTTATCCGGGGTTGATACGCAGTATTTT,CASSLSGVDTQYF,TRBV27,NA,TRBJ2-3,13,NA
TGCGCCAGCAGCTTAACAGGGGGGAATGAAAAACTGTTTTTT,CASSLTGGNEKLFF,TRBV5-1,TRBD1,TRBJ1-4,14,NA
TGTGCCAGCAGTGAATCAGGCAGGGGCCACGAGCAGTACTTC,CASSESGRGHEQYF,TRBV25-1,NA,TRBJ2-7,14,NA
TGTGCCAGCAGTTTAATTTACACAGGCCGGGGCTACACCTTC,CASSLIYTGRGYTF,TRBV28,NA,TRBJ1-2,14,NA
TGCAGGGCGACCAGGACAGATACGCAGTATTTT,CRATRTDTQYF,TRBV29-1,NA,TRBJ2-3,11,NA
TGTGCCATCGGGGGGACAGGGTACCTCTACGAGCAGTACTTC,CAIGGTGYLYEQYF,TRBV10-3,TRBD1,TRBJ2-7,14,NA
TGTGCCAGCAGCTTGGGACTAGCGGTTAACACCGGGGAGCTGTTTTTT,CASSLGLAVNTGELFF,TRBV5-6,TRBD2,TRBJ2-2,16,NA
TGCGCCAGCAGCTTGTCGGTCAGCGACTCTGGAAACACCATATATTTT,CASSLSVSDSGNTIYF,TRBV5-1,NA,TRBJ1-3,16,NA
TGTGCCAGCAGTGAAATATTCAGGACCGGGAGAAACACTGAAGCTTTCTTT,CASSEIFRTGRNTEAFF,TRBV25-1,NA,TRBJ1-1,17,once
TGTGCCAGCAGGGAAGACTTTAACTATGGCTACACCTTC,CASREDFNYGYTF,TRBV7-9,NA,TRBJ1-2,13,NA
TGCAGTGCTAGAAGACACCTGGAGCTGTTTTTT,CSARRHLELFF,TRBV20-1,NA,TRBJ2-2,11,once
TGTGCCAGCAGCGCAAGACAGGGTGGAAATGAAAAACTGTTTTTT,CASSARQGGNEKLFF,TRBV9,TRBD1,TRBJ1-4,15,NA
TGTGCCAGCAGGACATTCGGGACAGGTACCAATGAGCAGTTCTTC,CASRTFGTGTNEQFF,TRBV6-5,TRBD1,TRBJ2-1,15,NA
TGTGCCAGTAGTATCCTCGGGACTAGCGGGACCCAAGAGACCCAGTACTTC,CASSILGTSGTQETQYF,TRBV19,TRBD2,TRBJ2-5,17,NA
TGCGCCAGCAGCTTGTTACCGGACAATGAGCAGTTCTTC,CASSLLPDNEQFF,TRBV5-1,NA,TRBJ2-1,13,NA
TGTGCCAGCAGCGCTTTTAGCTCCTACAATGAGCAGTTCTTC,CASSAFSSYNEQFF,TRBV5-4,NA,TRBJ2-1,14,NA
TGTGCCAGCAGTTACGGACAGGGGAGCTCCTACGAGCAGTACTTC,CASSYGQGSSYEQYF,TRBV6-5,TRBD1,TRBJ2-7,15,NA
TGTGCCAGCAACACTGGAGATCAGCCCCAGCATTTT,CASNTGDQPQHF,TRBV2,NA,TRBJ1-5,12,NA
TGTGCCAGCAGTCTAGGACAGGGACGAGTGAACACTGAAGCTTTCTTT,CASSLGQGRVNTEAFF,TRBV27,TRBD1,TRBJ1-1,16,NA
TGTGCCAGCAGACCAGGGGAACAGGTCTATGGCTACACCTTC,CASRPGEQVYGYTF,TRBV28,NA,TRBJ1-2,14,NA
TGTGCCAGCAGTTCTGGGGGCCGGGTTGAAGAGACCCAGTACTTC,CASSSGGRVEETQYF,TRBV28,NA,TRBJ2-5,15,NA
TGTGCCAGTAGTACGACAGGGGCCGGGGAGCTGTTTTTT,CASSTTGAGELFF,TRBV19,TRBD1,TRBJ2-2,13,NA
TGTGCCAGTAGTATAGTTGAAGACTGGCGGCCCTACAATGAGCAGTTCTTC,CASSIVEDWRPYNEQFF,TRBV19,NA,TRBJ2-1,17,NA
TGTGCCAGCAGTTCCAGCGGCGGTACGCAGTATTTT,CASSSSGGTQYF,TRBV27,NA,TRBJ2-3,12,NA
TGTGCCAGCAGTTTAGTAGTGGCAGGGTTATATTCACCCCTCCACTTT,CASSLVVAGLYSPLHF,TRBV28,NA,TRBJ1-6,16,NA
TGTGCCTGGAACGGGGACAGGAACTACGAGCAGTACTTC,CAWNGDRNYEQYF,TRBV30,TRBD1,TRBJ2-7,13,NA
TGTGCCAGCAGTGAATGGGGGGGCCCAAACTATGGCTACACCTTC,CASSEWGGPNYGYTF,TRBV25-1,NA,TRBJ1-2,15,NA
TGTGCCAGCAGCTTGCTATCGCGGGGGGGAAAAGAGACCCAGTACTTC,CASSLLSRGGKETQYF,TRBV5-5,TRBD2,TRBJ2-5,16,NA
TGTGCTAGCACCTTCTGGGGAGGGACGGCTGAAGCTTTCTTT,CASTFWGGTAEAFF,TRBV6-1,NA,TRBJ1-1,14,NA
TGTGCCAGCAGTCACGGGGGGGCAGGGGGTCAGCCCCAGCATTTT,CASSHGGAGGQPQHF,TRBV6-6,TRBD1,TRBJ1-5,15,NA
TGTGCCAGCAGCCAAAGGACAGGGGGCACCGGGGAGCTGTTTTTT,CASSQRTGGTGELFF,TRBV28,TRBD1,TRBJ2-2,15,NA
TGTGCCAGTGGAGAGAACACCGGGGAGCTGTTTTTT,CASGENTGELFF,TRBV9,NA,TRBJ2-2,12,NA